Following are 19 T cell receptor beta chains from one sample sequenced in a study of shared clonotypes between healthy human individuals. Data came from immunoSEQ multiplex PCR; TCRdb stores just in-frame clones and leaves some out. The repertoire consists of millions of clones, with roughly 94% occurring once and the leading ten covering roughly 0.13%. Sequencing used naive CD4+ T cells sorted from blood. Subset here: CD45RA+ positively selected. All receptors come from a man aged 18-30 years in good health.

The chain uses TRBV7-9 and TRBJ2-7; 7 bases fit TRBD2. The CDR3 is 13 residues long. Germline values: CDR1 SEHNR, CDR2 FQNEAQ (reference sequence). J gave up 6 bases and V 3 bases, and 5 bases lay outside the gene matches. CDR3 DNA sequence: TGTGCCAGCAGCTTCCTCGGGGGGTCCGAGCAGTACTTC. Its protein product is CASSFLGGSEQYF. Filled out from reference TRBV7-9 and TRBJ2-7, the complete variable domain reads DTGVSQNPRHKITKRGQNVTFRCDPISEHNRLYWYRQTLGQGPEFLTYFQNEAQLEKSRLLSDRFSAERPKGSFSTLEIQRTEQGDSAMYLCASSFLGGSEQYFGPGTRLTVT.

The rearrangement links TRBV11-2 to TRBJ1-2, with D perhaps TRBD1 (5 bases). V was trimmed by 3 bases and J by 14 bases, leaving 13 bases between them. In germline, CDR1 is SGHAT, CDR2 FQNNGV. The CDR3 runs 11 residues. The CDR3 bases are TGTGCCAGCAGCTTTTCCGGGACCCTAACCTTC. Protein product: CASSFSGTLTF. Based on the CDR3 plus reference TRBV11-2 and TRBJ1-2, the full variable domain is EAGVAQSPRYKIIEKRQSVAFWCNPISGHATLYWYQQILGQGPKLLIQFQNNGVVDDSQLPKDRFSAERLKGVDSTLKIQPAKLEDSAVYLCASSFSGTLTFGSGTRLTVV.

This clone was detected only once. Within the sample, other DNA sequences also encode this same CDR3. V and J are TRBV27 and TRBJ1-3; tentative D call: TRBD1 (5 bases). The ends were cut back, 5 bases at V and 4 bases at J, with 12 bases in the middle. From germline, CDR1 is MNHEY and CDR2 SMNVEV (reference sequence). This CDR3 comprises 14 residues. The CDR3 sequence: CASSLAGSGNTIYF. As DNA, the CDR3 is TGTGCCAGCAGTCTCGCAGGGTCCGGAAACACCATATATTTT.

This chain links TRBV6-6 with TRBJ1-1; D ambiguous. The CDR3 has 13 amino acids. V was cut by 4 bases and J by 6 bases, with 12 bases left in between. The germline V gene encodes CDR1 MNHNY and CDR2 SVGAGI (reference sequence). The CDR3 DNA follows: TGTGCCAGCAGTTCCCCCCCTATGGCTGAAGCTTTCTTT. Encoded protein: CASSSPPMAEAFF.

To note about this clone: This same CDR3 is encoded by further DNA sequences in the sample. The chain carries TRBV5-1 and TRBJ2-1; D remains ambiguous. The V gene lost 0 bases and the J gene lost 2 bases, with 6 bases spanning the gap. The CDR3 totals 14 residues. CDR1 is SGHRS and CDR2 is YFSETQ in the germline V gene. CDR3 DNA: TGCGCCAGCAGCTTGGATCCAGCCTACAATGAGCAGTTCTTC. Protein product: CASSLDPAYNEQFF.

The chain has TRBV14 and TRBJ1-2, with D hard to call. Germline CDR1 is SGHDN and CDR2 is FVKESK. The V gene lost 0 bases and the J gene lost 5 bases, with 13 bases spanning the gap. The CDR3 runs to 15 residues. CDR3 in DNA: TGTGCCAGCAGCCAAGATTTATGGAGGCATTATGGCTACACCTTC. This gives the protein CASSQDLWRHYGYTF.

This clone has a single count. The chain combines TRBV5-6 with TRBJ1-2, with no clear D. Germline-derived CDR1 and CDR2 are SGHDT and YYEEEE. Deletions cut 2 bases from V and 14 bases from J, with 16 bases between. CDR3 size: 12 residues. The CDR3 loop reads CASSFTNLIKTF. In nucleotides, the CDR3 is TGTGCCAGCAGCTTCACCAATCTGATTAAAACCTTC.

This chain links TRBV6-1 with TRBJ1-1; D remains ambiguous. Germline V gene lookup returns CDR1 MNHNS and CDR2 SASEGT. Trimming left V 5 bases short and J 6 bases short, with 7 bases between. The CDR3 has 11 residues. CDR3 in amino acids: CASSRGPEAFF. Here the CDR3 DNA reads TGTGCCAGCAGTCGTGGTCCTGAAGCTTTCTTT.

The chain links TRBV18 to TRBJ2-5; 8 positions agree with TRBD2. Per germline, CDR1 KGHSH and CDR2 LQKENI. Trimming at V came to 4 bases and at J to 5 bases, leaving 6 bases not matched to a gene. The length of the CDR3 is 14 residues. Here the CDR3 DNA reads TGTGCCAGCTCACGGCGGGAGGCGCTGGAGACCCAGTACTTC. Translated, it gives CASSRREALETQYF.

The gene calls are TRBV27 and TRBJ2-7, with D possibly being TRBD1 (5 bases). Germline assignment: CDR1 MNHEY and CDR2 SMNVEV (reference sequence). V was trimmed by 5 bases and J by 3 bases, leaving 11 bases between them. CDR3 length: 13 residues. This CDR3 reads CASSPDRYYEQYF. Here the CDR3 DNA reads TGTGCCAGCAGTCCCGACAGATACTACGAGCAGTACTTC.

The chain has TRBV27 and TRBJ1-2; 9 nucleotides align to TRBD1. Germline CDR1 and CDR2: MNHEY and SMNVEV (reference sequence). J gave up 3 bases and V 5 bases, and 7 bases lay outside the gene matches. This CDR3 is 15 amino acids long. CDR3 coding DNA: TGTGCCAGCAGTATACAGGGGGCCAGCCACTATGGCTACACCTTC. Residues: CASSIQGASHYGYTF.

Only one count was recorded for this clone. A much larger clone is a single base away; this may be a read error. Additional DNA sequences in this sample encode the identical CDR3. The chain couples TRBV18 to TRBJ2-7, with D possibly matching TRBD1 (6 bases). V lost 0 bases to trimming and J lost 1 base, with 7 bases between them. The CDR3 is made up of 14 amino acids. CDR1 is KGHSH, CDR2 LQKENI, per germline. CDR3 sequence reads: CASSPPGQSYEQYF. The DNA of the CDR3 is TGTGCCAGCTCACCACCGGGACAATCCTACGAGCAGTACTTC.

The chain carries TRBV18 and TRBJ1-1; the D gene is possibly TRBD1 (5 bases). V lost 6 bases and J 4 bases, leaving 12 bases between the germline ends. The CDR3 totals 13 residues. The V gene's germline CDR1 is KGHSH and CDR2 LQKENI. The CDR3, as DNA: TGTGCCAGCTCCCGGGACCGACCCACTGAAGCTTTCTTT. Residues: CASSRDRPTEAFF.

The rearrangement links TRBV6-1 to TRBJ1-5, with TRBD1 matching 11 bases. CDR1 is MNHNS, CDR2 SASEGT, per germline. V lost 4 bases, J lost 15 bases, and 5 bases stayed unmatched. The CDR3 totals 12 residues. In DNA, the CDR3 is TGTGCCAGCAGTGGGGGACAGGGGGTACGGCATTTT. This translates into CASSGGQGVRHF.

As DNA, the CDR3 is TGTGCCAGCAGCTTGGGAACAGGGGCTTGGACTGAAGCTTTCTTT. This translates into CASSLGTGAWTEAFF. The chain couples TRBV7-9 to TRBJ1-1; 7 bases agree with TRBD1. This CDR3 has 15 amino acids. Germline V gene data show CDR1 as SEHNR and CDR2 as FQNEAQ (reference sequence). J lost 5 bases, V lost 3 bases, and 9 bases had no gene match.

The chain uses TRBV11-2 and TRBJ1-5; D is unclear. With 1 base removed from V and 1 base from J, the gap between germline ends came to 8 bases. Germline assignment: CDR1 SGHAT and CDR2 FQNNGV. The CDR3 loop spans 15 amino acids. The DNA for the CDR3 is TGTGCCAGCAGCTTAGGATCCCCCAGCAATCAGCCCCAGCATTTT. Protein sequence: CASSLGSPSNQPQHF.

J is TRBJ2-3 and V is TRBV7-9; D may be TRBD1 (5 bases). Germline CDR1 reads SEHNR; CDR2 reads FQNEAQ (reference sequence). The CDR3 is made up of 13 amino acids. Trimming stripped 6 bases from V and 2 bases from J, with 9 bases between. CDR3 DNA sequence: TGTGCCAGCAGTATGACAGCCACAGATACGCAGTATTTT. This codes for CASSMTATDTQYF.

The CDR3 nucleotides are TGTGCCAGCAGTCGACAGGGTTCTGAAGCTTTCTTT. Translated, it gives CASSRQGSEAFF. The chain uses TRBV11-3 and TRBJ1-1; TRBD1 matches at 7 bases. The CDR3 loop spans 12 amino acids. CDR1 and CDR2 (germline): SGHNT, YENEEA. V dropped 6 bases and J dropped 6; count of bases not matched to a gene: 4.

V is TRBV5-4 and J is TRBJ2-5; maybe TRBD2 (6 bases). The V gene lost 4 bases and the J gene lost 1 base, with 14 bases spanning the gap. The germline CDR1 and CDR2 sequences are SGHNT and YYREEE (reference sequence). The CDR3 is 15 residues long. For the CDR3, the DNA is TGTGCCAGCAGCCAGACTGTCGGGGGCCAAGAGACCCAGTACTTC. It is translated as CASSQTVGGQETQYF.